This T cell receptor beta chain was captured in a study of beta chain features in type 1 diabetes. Notes on the study in general: No resolution was reached here on whether HLA type influences TCRB rearrangement. Cells that show high TCR expression could be over-represented by cDNA sequencing. People with Type 1 diabetes carried modestly yet significantly shorter TCRB CDR3s in all four CD4+ subsets.

cDNA synthesis used the whole RNA isolate, giving expressed TCRB sequences. Sequencing used immunoSEQ multiplex PCR; TCRdb keeps in-frame clones, though not all of them. Among 300,000 to 350,000 clones listed, 20% were seen once. This CDR3 is built from 13 residues. Trimming removed 5 bases from V and 8 bases from J; junction bases left unmatched: 7. Germline loops: CDR1 KGHSH, CDR2 LQKENI. This clone was found once. Antigen: not known. A single heparinised blood sample, averaging around 120 mL, was obtained per donor. J is TRBJ1-1 and V is TRBV18, with 8 bases fitting TRBD1. The sequencing sample was made of naive CD4+ T cells from blood. This clonotype was sampled from a woman younger than 30 in good health. In DNA, the CDR3 is TGTGCCAGCTCATCCCAGGGGGCGGAGGAAGCTTTCTTT. Translation gives CASSSQGAEEAFF. Using reference TRBV18 and TRBJ1-1 for the parts outside the CDR3, the full variable domain is NAGVMQNPRHLVRRRGQEARLRCSPMKGHSHVYWYRQLPEEGLKFMVYLQKENIIDESGMPKERFSAEFPKEGPSILRIQQVVRGDSAAYFCASSSQGAEEAFFGQGTRLTVV.